The 25 T cell receptor beta chains below come from one sample, sequenced in a study of blood T cell repertoires in COVID-19. Data came from immunoSEQ multiplex PCR; TCRdb stores just in-frame clones and leaves some out. This table holds 200,000 to 250,000 clones, roughly 85% found once. Sequencing input: peripheral blood. Every receptor here comes from a man aged 25-45 years who had recovered from COVID-19.

The chain links TRBV4-3 to TRBJ1-4, with D maybe TRBD1 (5 bases). The CDR3 is made up of 14 amino acids. Deletions cut 4 bases from V and 3 bases from J, with 9 bases between. Looked up from germline, CDR1 is LGHNA and CDR2 is YSLEER. CDR3 region: CASSPRASNEKLFF. CDR3 in DNA: TGCGCCAGCAGCCCCAGGGCTTCTAATGAAAAACTGTTTTTT.

This clone was seen only once. Other DNA sequences in this specimen translate into the identical CDR3. The rearrangement links TRBV5-1 to TRBJ1-4; 7 bases line up with TRBD1. Trimming took 0 bases from V and 5 from J; bases not matched to a gene: 7. Germline V lookup: CDR1 SGHRS, CDR2 YFSETQ. The CDR3 extends over 16 amino acids. The CDR3 reads CASSLGQGAANEKLFF. In DNA form, the CDR3 reads TGCGCCAGCAGCTTGGGACAGGGCGCGGCAAATGAAAAACTGTTTTTT.

The chain couples TRBV10-2 to TRBJ1-2, with unresolved D. Germline V CDR1 and CDR2: WSHSY, SAAADI. With 4 bases removed from V and 4 bases from J, the gap between germline ends came to 19 bases. The CDR3 extends over 16 amino acids. The CDR3 spells CASSGGLGDVSYGYTF. The CDR3 bases are TGCGCCAGCAGTGGCGGACTCGGCGACGTATCCTATGGCTACACCTTC.

This rearrangement joins TRBV2 to TRBJ1-2, with 7 bases aligning to TRBD1. The CDR3 runs 13 residues. V lost 5 bases and J lost 6; bases outside the gene matches: 6. Germline loops: CDR1 SNHLY, CDR2 FYNNEI. CDR3 in DNA: TGTGCCAGCAGTCAAAAACAGGGGAATGGCTACACCTTC. This encodes CASSQKQGNGYTF.

CDR3 residues: CASSPRNTGSRSEQYF. The CDR3 DNA is TGTGCCAGCAGCCCCAGAAACACAGGGAGTCGTTCAGAGCAGTACTTC. The chain recombines TRBV14 with TRBJ2-7; possibly TRBD1 for D (6 bases). CDR3 size: 16 residues. Trimming removed 4 bases at V and 7 bases at J, with 23 bases between. Germline lookup yields CDR1 SGHDN and CDR2 FVKESK.

The rearrangement uses TRBV15 and TRBJ2-7; the match to TRBD1 covers 10 bases. Germline CDR1 reads LNHNV; CDR2 reads YYDKDF (reference sequence). This CDR3 has 14 amino acids. The V gene end was trimmed by 5 bases and the J gene end by 2 bases; junction bases not matched to a gene: 3. CDR3 protein: CATSFDRGPYEQYF. The DNA for the CDR3 is TGTGCCACCAGCTTCGACAGGGGGCCCTACGAGCAGTACTTC.

This sequence joins TRBV4-1 and TRBJ2-5; 7 bases fit TRBD1. CDR1 MGHRA and CDR2 YSYEKL come from the germline V gene. The ends lost 0 bases at V and 4 bases at J; junction bases unmatched: 11. This CDR3 is built from 17 residues. DNA of the CDR3: TGCGCCAGCAGCCAAGATCGGGAAAGGGGGCGCGGAGAGACCCAGTACTTC. It yields the protein CASSQDRERGRGETQYF.

The chain links TRBV6-6 to TRBJ2-7; a weak D match, TRBD2 (6 bases). CDR1 is MNHNY, CDR2 SVGAGI, per germline (reference sequence). V lost 6 bases to trimming and J lost 7 bases, with 22 bases between them. CDR3 size: 15 residues. The CDR3: CASSQRTTLGGEQYF. CDR3 coding DNA: TGTGCCAGCAGCCAAAGGACCACCCTGGGGGGTGAGCAGTACTTC.

The chain carries TRBV11-3 and TRBJ1-2, with TRBD1 matching over 10 bases. Germline V gene sequence: CDR1 SGHNT, CDR2 YENEEA. V was clipped by 1 base and J by 6 bases; unmatched bases: 2. The CDR3 covers 14 residues. The CDR3 DNA reads TGTGCCAGCAGCTTAGCGACAGGGGGCAATGGCTACACCTTC. It encodes CASSLATGGNGYTF.

The CDR3 loop is CATSRGTGGTTDTQYF. In DNA form, the CDR3 reads TGTGCCACCAGCAGGGGGACAGGAGGGACAACAGATACGCAGTATTTT. V is TRBV15 and J is TRBJ2-3, with 8 bases that match TRBD1. Germline V CDR1 and CDR2: LNHNV, YYDKDF (reference sequence). This CDR3 has 16 residues. V lost 3 bases to trimming and J lost 3 bases; unmatched junction nucleotides: 8. The variable domain in full, completed from reference TRBV15 and TRBJ2-3, reads DAMVIQNPRYQVTQFGKPVTLSCSQTLNHNVMYWYQQKSSQAPKLLFHYYDKDFNNEADTPDNFQSRRPNTSFCFLDIRSPGLGDTAMYLCATSRGTGGTTDTQYFGPGTRLTVL.

The gene calls are TRBV7-2 and TRBJ1-1; D not resolved. The V and J ends lost 3 bases and 4 bases respectively, with 6 bases between them. Germline lookup yields CDR1 SGHTA and CDR2 FQGNSA. CDR3 size: 12 residues. The CDR3 DNA is TGTGCCAGCAGCTTTCAGGTCACTGAAGCTTTCTTT. This codes for CASSFQVTEAFF.

V usage is TRBV6-2 or TRBV6-3 and J usage is TRBJ2-4; TRBD2 is a possible D gene (5 bases). Germline CDR1 MNHEY, CDR2 SVGEGT. The CDR3 covers 17 residues. The V end was cut by 6 bases, the J end by 1 base, with 19 bases between. The CDR3 reads CASSPREISPAKNIQYF. The CDR3 bases are TGTGCCAGCAGCCCCCGGGAAATCAGTCCGGCCAAAAACATTCAGTACTTC.

The J gene is TRBJ2-1, the V gene TRBV24-1; 13 positions match TRBD2. Germline CDR1 KGHDR, CDR2 SFDVKD. The CDR3 loop spans 19 amino acids. V lost 1 base to trimming and J lost 2 bases; unmatched junction nucleotides: 7. The CDR3 region is CATSDFTSGGVFPYNEQFF. The CDR3 DNA reads as TGTGCCACCAGTGATTTTACTAGCGGGGGGGTCTTCCCCTACAATGAGCAGTTCTTC.

The chain carries TRBV18 and TRBJ1-1; D gene ambiguous. V was cut by 3 bases and J by 3 bases, with 11 bases left in between. CDR3 size: 14 residues. CDR1 is KGHSH, CDR2 LQKENI, per germline. The CDR3 is CASSPSSRDTEAFF. CDR3 nucleotide sequence: TGTGCCAGCTCACCCAGCTCGAGGGACACTGAAGCTTTCTTT.

The V gene is TRBV5-5, the J gene TRBJ2-5; D possibly corresponds to TRBD2 (6 bases). The CDR3 sequence is 15 residues long. Per germline, CDR1 SGHKS and CDR2 YYEKEE (reference sequence). Between the trimmed V and J ends, which lost 4 bases and 2 bases, there was a span of 15 bases. CDR3 loop: CASSPIGLSQETQYF. CDR3 DNA sequence: TGTGCCAGCAGCCCTATTGGACTATCTCAAGAGACCCAGTACTTC.

CDR3 protein: CASSIAGVANTGELFF. In DNA, the CDR3 is TGTGCCAGTAGTATAGCGGGGGTGGCGAACACCGGGGAGCTGTTTTTT. The chain joins TRBV19 to TRBJ2-2, with a weak D call TRBD2 (6 bases). Trimming took off 1 base at V and 0 bases at J, with 9 bases between the two ends. Germline assignment: CDR1 LNHDA and CDR2 SQIVND (reference sequence). The CDR3 totals 16 residues.

This chain uses TRBV27 with TRBJ2-3; D may be TRBD1 (5 bases). V was cut by 5 bases and J by 6 bases, with 15 bases left in between. Germline loops: CDR1 MNHEY, CDR2 SMNVEV (reference sequence). The CDR3 covers 14 residues. DNA of the CDR3: TGTGCCAGCAGTCCGTGGGGCCAGAGGGATACGCAGTATTTT. It specifies CASSPWGQRDTQYF.

This clone has just one count. The chain uses TRBV24-1 and TRBJ2-1; the D gene is possibly TRBD1 (6 bases). This CDR3 has 14 residues. V lost 7 bases, J lost 0 bases, and 9 bases lay in between. Germline CDR1 and CDR2: KGHDR and SFDVKD. CDR3 amino acids: CATSRGSSYNEQFF. CDR3 DNA sequence: TGTGCCACCAGCAGGGGAAGCTCCTACAATGAGCAGTTCTTC.

This clone turned up a few times. V usage is TRBV4-2 and J usage is TRBJ2-7; 10 nucleotides match TRBD2. V was pared by 1 base and J by 0 bases, with 6 bases of the junction left unmatched. Germline CDR1 is LGHNA and CDR2 is YNFKEQ. The CDR3 sequence is 17 residues long. This CDR3 reads CASSQAYSGGTSYEQYF. The CDR3 coding sequence is TGTGCCAGCAGCCAAGCTTATAGCGGGGGGACCTCCTACGAGCAGTACTTC.

This rearrangement joins TRBV15 to TRBJ1-3, with a weak D call TRBD1 (5 bases). The CDR3 loop spans 15 amino acids. V was pared by 3 bases and J by 0 bases, with 9 bases between. The germline gives CDR1 LNHNV, CDR2 YYDKDF (reference sequence). In DNA, the CDR3 is TGTGCCACCAGCAGGGACACCTTCTCTGGAAACACCATATATTTT. Amino acid sequence: CATSRDTFSGNTIYF. The variable domain in full, completed from reference TRBV15 and TRBJ1-3, reads DAMVIQNPRYQVTQFGKPVTLSCSQTLNHNVMYWYQQKSSQAPKLLFHYYDKDFNNEADTPDNFQSRRPNTSFCFLDIRSPGLGDTAMYLCATSRDTFSGNTIYFGEGSWLTVV.

The chain carries TRBV11-3 and TRBJ2-5; 8 nucleotides line up with TRBD2. CDR1 and CDR2 from the germline V gene are SGHNT and YENEEA. V was pared by 5 bases and J by 2 bases, with 4 bases of the junction left unmatched. The CDR3 contains 14 residues. CDR3 nucleotide sequence: TGTGCCAGCAGCCCCGGCGGGGGGCAAGAGACCCAGTACTTC. Protein product: CASSPGGGQETQYF.

This chain uses TRBV29-1 with TRBJ1-1; weak D call: TRBD1 (6 bases). Trimming pared 4 bases from V and 5 bases from J, leaving 14 bases between. This CDR3 has 13 residues. From germline, CDR1 is SQVTM and CDR2 ANQGSEA. DNA for the CDR3: TGCAGCGTTGGGGGAGGGGGATATACTGAAGCTTTCTTT. Amino acid sequence: CSVGGGGYTEAFF. The full variable domain, rest sourced from reference TRBV29-1 and TRBJ1-1, is SAVISQKPSRDICQRGTSLTIQCQVDSQVTMMFWYRQQPGQSLTLIATANQGSEATYESGFVIDKFPISRPNLTFSTLTVSNMSPEDSSIYLCSVGGGGYTEAFFGQGTRLTVV.

CDR3 sequence reads: CASSFTGTYGYTF. The CDR3 DNA follows: TGTGCCAGCAGTTTTACAGGGACCTATGGCTACACCTTC. This chain links TRBV6-5 with TRBJ1-2, with D maybe TRBD1 (6 bases). The germline V and J ends were trimmed by 4 bases and 4 bases, with 10 bases remaining between them. The CDR3 is 13 amino acids. From germline, CDR1 is MNHEY and CDR2 SVGAGI.

In this sample, this clone turned up a few times. The V call is TRBV4-3, the J call TRBJ1-1, with D possibly TRBD1 on 5 matching bases. Germline lookup yields CDR1 LGHNA and CDR2 YSLEER. V was clipped by 3 bases and J by 1 base, with 6 bases between them. The CDR3 is 13 amino acids. The CDR3 sequence is CASSHRENTEAFF. CDR3 sequence (DNA): TGCGCCAGCAGCCACAGGGAGAACACTGAAGCTTTCTTT.

The V and J genes are TRBV5-1 and TRBJ2-3, with 8 bases lining up with TRBD2. With V trimmed by 1 base and J by 0 bases, 7 bases remained unmatched. Germline loops: CDR1 SGHRS, CDR2 YFSETQ. The CDR3 runs 17 residues. The chain's CDR3 is CASSLRSGGASTDTQYF. DNA of the CDR3: TGCGCCAGCAGCTTGAGGAGCGGGGGAGCTAGCACAGATACGCAGTATTTT.